This T cell receptor beta chain is from a study of type 1 and type 2 diabetes patients. As regards this clonotype: Its antigen is as yet unknown.

Donors had no other autoimmune disease or infection in four weeks. Amplification started from genomic DNA. Amplification of the beta chain CDR3 used 30 forward and 13 reverse multiplex primers. TCRdb ran MiXCR on the multiplex PCR reads and lists one entry per CDR3 protein. The profile shows fewer than 300,000 distinct CDR3 sequences, 45% to 60% of them singletons. The V and J ends lost 5 bases and 2 bases, in that order; junction bases with no gene match: 4. Germline V gene lookup returns CDR1 SGHVS and CDR2 FNYEAQ. The CDR3 is made up of 14 amino acids. Study findings and constraints: In CD4+ and CD8+ T cells, type 2 diabetes diversity exceeded type 1. A median of one highly-expanded CD4+ clone, covering roughly 4% of reads, occurred in type 2 diabetes. Between type 2 diabetes and control samples, V and J usage averaged roughly 0.97 correlation.

The source is a man aged 18 to 29 with type 2 diabetes. Sequencing used peripheral blood mononuclear cells (PBMCs). V usage is TRBV7-6 and J usage is TRBJ2-5; 8 bases are shared with TRBD1. The CDR3 here is CASSRGDRQETQYF. CDR3 coding DNA: TGTGCCAGCAGCCGCGGGGACAGGCAAGAGACCCAGTACTTC.